The 31 T cell receptor beta chains given below trace back to one sample, sequenced in a study of blood T cell repertoires in COVID-19. The table came from immunoSEQ multiplex PCR; TCRdb's copy has only in-frame clones and leaves some out. The table lists roughly 180,000 clones, about 85% of them singletons. Sequencing was performed on peripheral blood. Receptor source: a man between 60 and 70 years old who had recovered from COVID-19.

The rearrangement uses TRBV11-3 and TRBJ2-1; 10 nucleotides align to TRBD1. Germline lookup yields CDR1 SGHNT and CDR2 YENEEA. This CDR3 spans 14 amino acids. Trimming removed 3 bases from V and 8 bases from J; junction bases left unmatched: 4. The CDR3, as DNA: TGTGCCAGCAGCTTCACCGGGACAGGGGATGAGCAGTTCTTC. It translates to CASSFTGTGDEQFF.

CDR3 nucleotide sequence: TGTGCCAGTAGTAACAGGGTAAATCAGCCCCAGCATTTT. It translates to CASSNRVNQPQHF. J is TRBJ1-5 and V is TRBV19; tentative D call: TRBD1 (6 bases). The ends were cut back, 4 bases at V and 4 bases at J, with 8 bases in the middle. Per germline, CDR1 LNHDA and CDR2 SQIVND (reference sequence). The CDR3 contains 13 residues.

The chain joins TRBV30 to TRBJ1-5; 7 positions agree with TRBD1. Germline V gene sequence: CDR1 GTSNPN, CDR2 SVGIG (reference sequence). The CDR3 sequence is 13 residues long. V gave up 4 bases and J gave up 7 bases; unmatched junction bases: 7. CDR3 DNA: TGTGCCTGGAACACAGGGGATGGCCAGCCCCAGCATTTT. This codes for CAWNTGDGQPQHF.

This clone appeared once. This chain connects TRBV6-5 to TRBJ2-3; 10 nucleotides agree with TRBD2. This CDR3 has 14 amino acids. In germline, CDR1 is MNHEY, CDR2 SVGAGI. V shed 5 bases, J shed 1 base, and the junction held 0 bases outside the gene matches. The CDR3 DNA reads as TGTGCCAGCAGTACTAGCGGGGGCACAGATACGCAGTATTTT. Translation gives CASSTSGGTDTQYF.

The chain is built from TRBV30 and TRBJ2-2, with D possibly matching TRBD1 (6 bases). V lost 7 bases and J 1 base, leaving 13 bases between the germline ends. Germline V gene sequence: CDR1 GTSNPN, CDR2 SVGIG (reference sequence). This CDR3 region has 14 residues. Here the CDR3 reads CASPGTLNTGELFF. CDR3 bases: TGTGCCTCGCCCGGGACACTGAACACCGGGGAGCTGTTTTTT.

V gene TRBV18 combines with J gene TRBJ1-5, with a weak D call TRBD1 (5 bases). The CDR3 runs 15 residues. The V end was cut by 3 bases, the J end by 9 bases, with 18 bases between. The germline gives CDR1 KGHSH, CDR2 LQKENI. In DNA, the CDR3 is TGTGCCAGCTCACCGGAAGGCGGGGCTGGTCTGCCCCAGCATTTT. Its protein is CASSPEGGAGLPQHF. Full variable domain (missing parts from reference TRBV18 and TRBJ1-5): NAGVMQNPRHLVRRRGQEARLRCSPMKGHSHVYWYRQLPEEGLKFMVYLQKENIIDESGMPKERFSAEFPKEGPSILRIQQVVRGDSAAYFCASSPEGGAGLPQHFGDGTRLSIL.

The genes are TRBV5-1 and TRBJ2-5; TRBD2 agrees at 12 bases. After removal of 4 bases from V and 5 bases from J, the junction contained 9 bases not matched to a gene. Germline V lookup: CDR1 SGHRS, CDR2 YFSETQ. CDR3 size: 16 residues. The CDR3 sequence is CASSEDGLAGWETQYF. In DNA form, the CDR3 reads TGCGCCAGCAGCGAAGACGGACTAGCGGGGTGGGAGACCCAGTACTTC.

The chain recombines TRBV7-2 with TRBJ2-2; D not resolved. CDR3 length: 17 residues. Germline lookup yields CDR1 SGHTA and CDR2 FQGNSA. V was trimmed by 4 bases and J by 5 bases, leaving 20 bases between them. The CDR3 sequence: CASSSSPGHLLTGELFF. The CDR3 region has the DNA TGTGCCAGCAGCTCGTCACCGGGTCATCTCCTTACCGGGGAGCTGTTTTTT.

This rearrangement joins TRBV29-1 to TRBJ2-5; 10 positions agree with TRBD2. Germline CDR1 reads SQVTM; CDR2 reads ANQGSEA. The CDR3 length is 18 residues. V lost 6 bases to trimming and J lost 0 bases; unmatched junction nucleotides: 16. CDR3 DNA: TGCAGCGTCCAAGCCCTAGCGGGGGCCTCCTTGTACCAAGAGACCCAGTACTTC. It translates to CSVQALAGASLYQETQYF. Together with reference TRBV29-1 and TRBJ2-5, the CDR3 gives the full variable domain: SAVISQKPSRDICQRGTSLTIQCQVDSQVTMMFWYRQQPGQSLTLIATANQGSEATYESGFVIDKFPISRPNLTFSTLTVSNMSPEDSSIYLCSVQALAGASLYQETQYFGPGTRLLVL.

This clone came up a few times. The chain links TRBV6-2 or TRBV6-3 to TRBJ2-7; D not certain. Germline V gives CDR1 MNHEY, CDR2 SVGEGT. There are 13 residues in the CDR3. Trimming cost V 4 bases and J 3 bases, with 10 bases left between them. The CDR3 here is CASSWAFNYEQYF. The CDR3 DNA follows: TGTGCCAGCAGTTGGGCTTTTAACTACGAGCAGTACTTC.

J is TRBJ2-3 and V is TRBV11-3; D is unclear. The germline gives CDR1 SGHNT, CDR2 YENEEA. V lost 5 bases, J lost 4 bases, and 10 bases lay in between. The CDR3 contains 13 residues. The CDR3 DNA reads as TGTGCCAGCAGCCCTCGAAGCCCAGATACGCAGTATTTT. Its translation: CASSPRSPDTQYF.

As to this clone: One end of the junction does not line up with germline, which may come from a read error. The rearrangement links TRBV7-2 to TRBJ1-1; D may be TRBD1 (6 bases). The CDR3 has 13 residues. CDR1 is SGHTA, CDR2 FQGNSA, per germline. CDR3 sequence: CAGSLTGYTEAFF. CDR3 bases: TGTGCCGGCAGCCTAACAGGGTACACTGAAGCTTTCTTT.

This clone is a singleton in its sample. The gene calls are TRBV18 and TRBJ1-6, with 8 bases aligning to TRBD1. Germline values: CDR1 KGHSH, CDR2 LQKENI. This CDR3 is 16 amino acids long. V gave up 5 bases and J gave up 5 bases; unmatched junction bases: 8. The CDR3 here is CASSSRVGQDNSPLHF. The CDR3 DNA follows: TGTGCCAGCTCAAGTAGAGTGGGACAGGATAATTCACCCCTCCACTTT.

Concerning this clone: This CDR3 fails to terminate in the conserved phenylalanine or tryptophan, so it likely reflects a read error. It is unclear where the CDR3 begins or ends on the DNA, so no DNA is shown, and the CDR3 is as TCRdb lists it. J is TRBJ2-7 and V is TRBV20-1; the table assigns TRBD1, which was not confirmed against the DNA. The CDR3 contains 11 residues when both ends are counted. CDR1 and CDR2 (germline): DFQATT, SNEGSKA (reference sequence). The CDR3 region is CSASGGGTGVL.

Only a few counts were recorded for this clone. The chain couples TRBV30 to TRBJ1-2; maybe TRBD1 (6 bases). Germline assignment: CDR1 GTSNPN and CDR2 SVGIG (reference sequence). The CDR3 loop spans 13 amino acids. V was shortened by 1 base and J by 6 bases, with 12 bases between the two germline ends. The CDR3 sequence is CAWSGGPGDGYTF. In DNA, the CDR3 is TGTGCCTGGAGTGGGGGCCCAGGGGATGGCTACACCTTC. Combining the CDR3 with reference TRBV30 and TRBJ1-2 gives the whole variable domain SQTIHQWPATLVQPVGSPLSLECTVEGTSNPNLYWYRQAAGRGLQLLFYSVGIGQISSEVPQNLSASRPQDRQFILSSKKLLLSDSGFYLCAWSGGPGDGYTFGSGTRLTVV.

This clone has more than one count but fewer than ten. The V and J genes are TRBV20-1 and TRBJ2-7; 9 bases map to TRBD1. Germline lookup yields CDR1 DFQATT and CDR2 SNEGSKA (reference sequence). This CDR3 has 14 residues. The ends lost 3 bases at V and 0 bases at J; junction bases unmatched: 3. CDR3 protein: CSASRQGVSYEQYF. DNA for the CDR3: TGCAGTGCTAGTCGACAGGGGGTCTCCTACGAGCAGTACTTC.

This chain links TRBV12-3 or TRBV12-4 with TRBJ1-1, with a possible D match to TRBD1 (5 bases). The V end lost 6 bases, the J end lost 11 bases, and 16 bases lay between the germline ends. The CDR3 is 12 residues long. CDR3: CASSSGGLGAFF. The CDR3 DNA reads TGTGCCAGCAGCTCCGGGGGTTTGGGGGCTTTCTTT.

CDR3 sequence: CASSYSASVETQYF. CDR3 sequence (DNA): TGTGCCAGCAGTTACTCAGCTAGCGTAGAGACCCAGTACTTC. The rearrangement uses TRBV6-5 and TRBJ2-5; tentative D call: TRBD2 (6 bases). Germline V gives CDR1 MNHEY, CDR2 SVGAGI. CDR3 length: 14 residues. Deletions cut 0 bases from V and 4 bases from J, with 9 bases between.

The chain recombines TRBV3-1 (or the pseudogene TRBV3-2) with TRBJ2-2; TRBD2 aligns across 7 bases. CDR1 LGHDT and CDR2 YNNKEL come from the germline V gene (reference sequence). The CDR3 covers 17 residues. V was clipped by 0 bases and J by 4 bases; unmatched bases: 8. CDR3 sequence (DNA): TGTGCCAGCAGCCAAGATTTGTGGGGGGGAAGCACCGGGGAGCTGTTTTTT. It specifies CASSQDLWGGSTGELFF.

This clone has only one observation. J is TRBJ2-1 and V is TRBV11-2, with D tentatively TRBD2 (6 bases). The CDR3 covers 13 residues. Trimming removed 5 bases from V and 5 bases from J, with 10 bases in between. From germline, CDR1 is SGHAT and CDR2 FQNNGV. The CDR3 DNA sequence: TGTGCCAGCAGCCCGGGGGTTAACAATGAGCAGTTCTTC. This encodes CASSPGVNNEQFF. Full variable domain (rest looked up from reference TRBV11-2 and TRBJ2-1): EAGVAQSPRYKIIEKRQSVAFWCNPISGHATLYWYQQILGQGPKLLIQFQNNGVVDDSQLPKDRFSAERLKGVDSTLKIQPAKLEDSAVYLCASSPGVNNEQFFGPGTRLTVL.

The chain has TRBV5-4 and TRBJ1-5; 8 bases align to TRBD1. With V trimmed by 5 bases and J by 1 base, 8 bases remained unmatched. Germline V CDR1 and CDR2: SGHNT, YYREEE (reference sequence). The CDR3 covers 16 residues. As DNA, the CDR3 is TGTGCCAGCAGTTACAGGGGGAGAGGAAGCAATCAGCCCCAGCATTTT. It specifies CASSYRGRGSNQPQHF.

The CDR3 DNA reads as TGTGCCAGCAGCTCCTCCGGGGGGTACTATGGCTACACCTTC. Encoded protein: CASSSSGGYYGYTF. The rearrangement joins TRBV5-8 to TRBJ1-2; a weak D match, TRBD1 (5 bases). The CDR3 consists of 14 residues. V lost 3 bases and J 3 bases, leaving 12 bases between the germline ends. The germline V gene has CDR1 SGHTS and CDR2 YDEGEE.

This chain links TRBV6-5 with TRBJ1-2; 9 nucleotides align to TRBD1. Trimming took 6 bases from V and 2 from J; bases not matched to a gene: 4. The CDR3 is 14 amino acids. Per the germline V gene, CDR1 is MNHEY and CDR2 is SVGAGI. CDR3 sequence reads: CASRRTGGNYGYTF. The CDR3 bases are TGTGCCAGCAGGCGTACAGGGGGCAACTATGGCTACACCTTC.

The chain joins TRBV4-2 to TRBJ2-3; TRBD2 matches 11 bases. The CDR3 has 16 residues. V dropped 4 bases and J dropped 4; count of bases not matched to a gene: 7. Germline lookup yields CDR1 LGHNA and CDR2 YNFKEQ. The DNA of the CDR3 is TGTGCCAGCAGCCCCTTAGCGGGGGGGCGTTCAGATACGCAGTATTTT. Protein product: CASSPLAGGRSDTQYF.

The chain couples TRBV18 to TRBJ1-3; 7 bases align to TRBD1. V lost 5 bases, J lost 3 bases, and 13 bases stayed unmatched. Looked up from germline, CDR1 is KGHSH and CDR2 is LQKENI. The CDR3 has 17 residues. Written as DNA, the CDR3 is TGTGCCAGCTCAAGGACCAGGGGGAACTCGATTGGAAACACCATATATTTT. Its translation is CASSRTRGNSIGNTIYF.

Comments on this clone: Other nucleotide sequences from this sample produce the same CDR3. The rearrangement joins TRBV27 to TRBJ2-5; 8 nucleotides match TRBD1. Losses at the gene ends were 5 bases for V and 5 bases for J; bases not matched to a gene: 4. The CDR3 has 13 amino acids. Germline V gives CDR1 MNHEY, CDR2 SMNVEV (reference sequence). The chain's CDR3 is CASSPRGRETQYF. In DNA form, the CDR3 reads TGTGCCAGCAGTCCCAGGGGGCGGGAGACCCAGTACTTC.

The V gene is TRBV5-5, the J gene TRBJ2-3; 8 positions match TRBD2. The length of the CDR3 is 16 residues. Germline V gene lookup returns CDR1 SGHKS and CDR2 YYEKEE (reference sequence). Trimming removed 4 bases from V and 5 bases from J; junction bases left unmatched: 12. The chain's CDR3 is CASSPGYGGAGDTQYF. DNA for the CDR3: TGTGCCAGCAGCCCGGGATACGGGGGGGCTGGAGATACGCAGTATTTT.

The chain is built from TRBV7-9 and TRBJ1-1; D is possibly TRBD1 (5 bases). Germline loops: CDR1 SEHNR, CDR2 FQNEAQ (reference sequence). V lost 0 bases and J lost 4, with 15 bases in between. This CDR3 comprises 16 residues. The CDR3 loop reads CASSLAMGLMGTEAFF. Here the CDR3 DNA reads TGTGCCAGCAGCTTAGCGATGGGACTGATGGGCACTGAAGCTTTCTTT.

CDR3 sequence reads: CASSVGGHSGNTIYF. The CDR3 coding sequence is TGTGCCAGCAGCGTAGGGGGCCACTCTGGAAACACCATATATTTT. V usage is TRBV9 and J usage is TRBJ1-3, with a tentative D call TRBD1 (5 bases). The CDR3 has 15 amino acids. Germline CDR1 and CDR2: SGDLS and YYNGEE. Trimming pared 0 bases from V and 0 bases from J, leaving 7 bases between.

This clone turned up a few times. The chain combines TRBV2 with TRBJ1-4, with a tentative D call TRBD1 (6 bases). CDR1 is SNHLY and CDR2 is FYNNEI in the germline V gene. The CDR3 loop spans 15 amino acids. V lost 2 bases and J 6 bases, leaving 13 bases between the germline ends. The CDR3 DNA reads as TGTGCCAGCAGTGAATATGGAGGGGGGGATGAAAAACTGTTTTTT. Translated: CASSEYGGGDEKLFF.

Worth noting for this clone: Being one base from a much bigger clone, this may be a read error. This chain joins TRBV12-3 or TRBV12-4 and TRBJ1-1; D gene ambiguous. V dropped 5 bases and J dropped 1 base, with 5 bases sitting between them. The CDR3 totals 12 residues. As DNA, the CDR3 is TGTGCCAGCAGTCGGGGGAACACTGAAGCTTTCTTT. This codes for CASSRGNTEAFF.